This passage covers 22 T cell receptor beta chains from one sample sequenced in a study of blood T cell repertoires in COVID-19. Here immunoSEQ multiplex PCR was the method, and the copy in TCRdb shows in-frame clones only, minus some. The sample holds fewer than 250,000 clones, approximately 81% seen once. The source material was peripheral blood. These receptors came from a woman over 75 with COVID-19, enrolled during active disease.

The chain uses TRBV19 and TRBJ1-5; 8 positions match TRBD1. After removal of 6 bases from V and 0 bases from J, the junction contained 7 bases not matched to a gene. CDR1 is LNHDA, CDR2 SQIVND, per germline (reference sequence). The CDR3 runs 16 residues. In DNA form, the CDR3 reads TGTGCCAGTAGGTCTCAGGGGGCGTATAGCAATCAGCCCCAGCATTTT. Translating it yields CASRSQGAYSNQPQHF.

The rearrangement links TRBV10-3 to TRBJ1-5, with 10 bases aligning to TRBD1. The CDR3 covers 15 residues. Germline CDR1 is ENHRY and CDR2 is SYGVKD. Trimming took 4 bases from V and 1 from J; bases not matched to a gene: 1. CDR3 in amino acids: CAISGDRGSNQPQHF. The CDR3 region has the DNA TGTGCCATCAGTGGGGACAGGGGAAGCAATCAGCCCCAGCATTTT.

V and J are TRBV18 and TRBJ2-7, with 10 bases fitting TRBD2. V shed 3 bases, J shed 1 base, and the junction held 3 bases outside the gene matches. This CDR3 is 15 amino acids long. Germline CDR1 is KGHSH and CDR2 is LQKENI. The CDR3 DNA sequence: TGTGCCAGCTCACCGGCTAGCGGGGGTTCCTACGAGCAGTACTTC. Translating it yields CASSPASGGSYEQYF.

V gene TRBV10-3 combines with J gene TRBJ2-1; TRBD2 matches at 15 bases. V was clipped by 6 bases and J by 7 bases; unmatched bases: 4. CDR1 is ENHRY and CDR2 is SYGVKD in the germline V gene. The CDR3 has 15 residues. The CDR3, as DNA: TGTGCCATCAGGATCGGGACTAGCGGGGGGAATGAGCAGTTCTTC. This gives the protein CAIRIGTSGGNEQFF.

CDR3 in amino acids: CASTTGGTGNQPQHF. CDR3 DNA sequence: TGTGCCAGCACTACAGGTGGTACAGGGAATCAGCCCCAGCATTTT. J is TRBJ1-5 and V is TRBV6-5; possibly TRBD1 for D (6 bases). Germline values: CDR1 MNHEY, CDR2 SVGAGI. This CDR3 contains 15 residues. V gave up 7 bases and J gave up 4 bases, with 17 bases separating them.

This rearrangement joins TRBV19 to TRBJ2-7; 9 positions match TRBD1. This CDR3 region has 15 residues. Losses at the gene ends were 4 bases for V and 4 bases for J; bases not matched to a gene: 8. CDR1 LNHDA and CDR2 SQIVND come from the germline V gene (reference sequence). In DNA, the CDR3 is TGTGCCAGTAGTAATTTCGGGACAGGGCAATACGAGCAGTACTTC. This encodes CASSNFGTGQYEQYF.

The chain employs TRBV7-2 and TRBJ1-3; D gene unclear. V was cut by 2 bases and J by 2 bases, with 16 bases left in between. The V gene's germline CDR1 is SGHTA and CDR2 FQGNSA. This CDR3 is 17 amino acids long. Here the CDR3 reads CASSLTGGLPPGNTIYF. The CDR3 coding sequence is TGTGCCAGCAGCTTAACGGGAGGGCTTCCGCCTGGAAACACCATATATTTT.

J is TRBJ1-5 and V is TRBV6-5, with 9 nucleotides matching TRBD1. Germline CDR1 reads MNHEY; CDR2 reads SVGAGI. The CDR3 has 15 amino acids. With V trimmed by 8 bases and J by 5 bases, 10 bases remained unmatched. The DNA for the CDR3 is TGTGCCAGCCGGGACAGGGCCGTCCCCCATCAGCCCCAGCATTTT. Translated, it gives CASRDRAVPHQPQHF.

The chain recombines TRBV7-2 with TRBJ2-7; D is perhaps TRBD1 (6 bases). Trimming took off 5 bases at V and 2 bases at J, with 13 bases between the two ends. The CDR3 is 14 amino acids. The germline V gene encodes CDR1 SGHTA and CDR2 FQGNSA. The CDR3 DNA reads TGTGCCAGCAGCGAATCGGGACAAGCCTACGAGCAGTACTTC. It is translated as CASSESGQAYEQYF.

The chain uses TRBV7-6 and TRBJ2-3; the D gene is possibly TRBD1 (7 bases). CDR3 length equals 16 residues. The germline V gene has CDR1 SGHVS and CDR2 FNYEAQ. V lost 4 bases, J lost 1 base, and 15 bases lay in between. CDR3 nucleotides: TGTGCCAGCAGCTCCAGAACAGGGGAGGGCACAGATACGCAGTATTTT. It yields the protein CASSSRTGEGTDTQYF.

The genes are TRBV6-5 and TRBJ1-5; 10 bases line up with TRBD1. CDR3 size: 15 residues. J gave up 6 bases and V 2 bases, and 4 bases lay outside the gene matches. CDR1 is MNHEY, CDR2 SVGAGI, per germline. The CDR3 coding sequence is TGTGCCAGCAGTTACGGAGGGGACAGGGGTCAGCCCCAGCATTTT. It is translated as CASSYGGDRGQPQHF.

The rearrangement uses TRBV20-1 and TRBJ2-1; possibly TRBD2 for D (5 bases). Trimming shortened V by 3 bases and J by 5 bases, and 23 bases separated the two germline ends. Looked up from germline, CDR1 is DFQATT and CDR2 is SNEGSKA (reference sequence). The CDR3 totals 17 residues. The chain's CDR3 is CSASSPLVRPGNNEQFF. The CDR3 nucleotides are TGCAGTGCTAGTAGTCCCCTGGTCAGGCCGGGAAACAATGAGCAGTTCTTC.

The chain links TRBV25-1 to TRBJ2-7; 7 bases match TRBD1. Germline V gives CDR1 MGHDK, CDR2 SYGVNS. Losses at the gene ends were 5 bases for V and 1 base for J; bases not matched to a gene: 2. The CDR3 is 13 amino acids. The CDR3 DNA sequence: TGTGCCAGCAGTCAGGACAGGTCCTACGAGCAGTACTTC. This codes for CASSQDRSYEQYF.

The chain uses TRBV18 and TRBJ2-2; TRBD1 matches at 8 bases. Per the germline V gene, CDR1 is KGHSH and CDR2 is LQKENI. The CDR3 consists of 16 residues. Trimming cost V 3 bases and J 6 bases; bases outside gene matches: 9. The CDR3 DNA sequence: TGTGCCAGCTCACCGTCCGGGACAGGTACTTCCGGGGAGCTGTTTTTT. Protein product: CASSPSGTGTSGELFF.

V gene TRBV24-1 combines with J gene TRBJ1-2; unclear D gene. The V and J ends lost 11 bases and 1 base respectively, with 10 bases between them. This CDR3 is built from 12 residues. From germline, CDR1 is KGHDR and CDR2 SFDVKD. The CDR3 reads CAIGSLNYGYTF. CDR3 nucleotide sequence: TGTGCCATCGGGTCTCTTAACTATGGCTACACCTTC.

V gene TRBV12-1 combines with J gene TRBJ2-5; TRBD2 was called by the table and not checked on the DNA. TRBV12-1 is a documented pseudogene. The CDR3 has 18 amino acids. The CDR3 DNA is TGTGCCAGCAGCTCTGGCAGCCGAGCGGGGGGCTTAGAAGAGACCCAGTACTTC. Protein sequence: CASSSGSRAGGLEETQYF.

V is TRBV5-1 and J is TRBJ1-3; D unresolved. The V end was cut by 0 bases, the J end by 0 bases, with 7 bases between. Germline V CDR1 and CDR2: SGHRS, YFSETQ. This CDR3 has 15 amino acids. CDR3 amino acids: CASSLVAISGNTIYF. The CDR3, as DNA: TGCGCCAGCAGCTTGGTGGCAATCTCTGGAAACACCATATATTTT.

V is TRBV2 and J is TRBJ1-5; 12 bases line up with TRBD1. Trimming cost V 8 bases and J 7 bases; bases outside gene matches: 3. Germline CDR1 reads SNHLY; CDR2 reads FYNNEI. This CDR3 region has 13 residues. CDR3 sequence reads: CASGGTGGQPQHF. Written as DNA, the CDR3 is TGTGCCAGCGGGGGGACAGGGGGCCAGCCCCAGCATTTT.

This clone was counted a few times. This chain uses TRBV2 with TRBJ2-2; TRBD1 matches 11 bases. V was pared by 3 bases and J by 5 bases, with 5 bases of the junction left unmatched. Germline V gives CDR1 SNHLY, CDR2 FYNNEI. The CDR3 length is 16 residues. CDR3 DNA sequence: TGTGCCAGCAGTGAGAGGGGACAGGGGGTTACCGGGGAGCTGTTTTTT. This encodes CASSERGQGVTGELFF.

The V gene is TRBV5-1, the J gene TRBJ2-1; tentatively, D is TRBD1 (5 bases). This CDR3 has 13 amino acids. The V and J ends lost 6 bases and 9 bases respectively, with 16 bases between them. The germline V gene encodes CDR1 SGHRS and CDR2 YFSETQ. CDR3 coding DNA: TGCGCCAGCATCGCAGGGTTGAAGACTGAGCAGTTCTTC. Translating gives CASIAGLKTEQFF. Looking up the rest from reference TRBV5-1 and TRBJ2-1 gives the full variable domain: KAGVTQTPRYLIKTRGQQVTLSCSPISGHRSVSWYQQTPGQGLQFLFEYFSETQRNKGNFPGRFSGRQFSNSRSEMNVSTLELGDSALYLCASIAGLKTEQFFGPGTRLTVL.

The CDR3 spells CASSLTLGQGRTGELFF. The CDR3 nucleotides are TGTGCCAGCAGTTTAACTCTGGGACAGGGGAGGACCGGGGAGCTGTTTTTT. V usage is TRBV28 and J usage is TRBJ2-2; 10 nucleotides line up with TRBD1. The trim removed 2 bases at V and 5 bases at J, leaving 8 bases unmatched. Germline V gives CDR1 MDHEN, CDR2 SYDVKM. The CDR3 sequence is 17 residues long.

V is TRBV5-1 and J is TRBJ2-5; D may be TRBD1 (6 bases). The germline V and J ends were trimmed by 0 bases and 4 bases, with 13 bases remaining between them. Per germline, CDR1 SGHRS and CDR2 YFSETQ. This CDR3 has 15 residues. The CDR3 protein is CASSLVQGGRETQYF. As DNA, the CDR3 is TGCGCCAGCAGCTTGGTACAGGGTGGCCGAGAGACCCAGTACTTC.